This T cell receptor beta chain was obtained from a study of T-cell memory formation after mild COVID-19. MiXCR, run by TCRdb on the 5' RACE reads, gives a single entry per CDR3 protein. The sample yields roughly 110,000 distinct CDR3 sequences, around 11% seen once. The CDR3 spans 17 residues. Germline V gene data show CDR1 as SGHDN and CDR2 as FVKESK. J lost 0 bases, V lost 2 bases, and 7 bases had no gene match. This TCR came from an adult woman who had mild COVID-19 (a few samples of this study predate the infection). Cell type and time point are not known. This chain joins TRBV14 and TRBJ2-1, with 7 bases that match TRBD2. Specimen: PBMCs or a T cell subset sorted from them (not recorded which). The CDR3 region is CASSQLQREHSYNEQFF. The CDR3 DNA sequence: TGTGCCAGCAGCCAACTCCAGCGGGAACACTCCTACAATGAGCAGTTCTTC. Variable domain in full (rest from reference TRBV14 and TRBJ2-1): EAGVTQFPSHSVIEKGQTVTLRCDPISGHDNLYWYRRVMGKEIKFLLHFVKESKQDESGMPNNRFLAERTGGTYSTLKVQPAELEDSGVYFCASSQLQREHSYNEQFFGPGTRLTVL.